Detailed here is one T cell receptor beta chain. Its target antigen remains unknown. No base qualities exist here, and no much larger clone lies one base off it. The time point label, read with the paper, signifies: baseline before first vaccination. The treatment or condition label here, explained by the study, means: meningococcal conjugate vaccine given as trial control. The vaccinee samples were drawn from two UK trials, COV001 and COV002, one of which was a single-blind randomized controlled phase 2/3 trial testing AZD1222 (ChAdOx1 nCoV-19) in healthy adults. Trial participant PBMC samples were collected at day 0 and day 28 after the second dose for TCRbeta chain sequencing. The CDR3 regions of human TCRbeta chains were subjected to immunosequencing. As for how the authors treated the data: Repertoire TCRs were matched against a reference library of SARS-CoV-2-specific TCRs generated with the MIRA antigen-specificity platform. Breadth meant the fraction of unique TCRs that were SARS-CoV-2-associated, whereas depth meant the fraction of total T cells that were SARS-CoV-2-associated. Each spike-specific TCR was assigned to its reactive spike region and to a CD4 or CD8 class using the MIRA data. Log10-transformed breadth and depth values were compared by one-way ANOVA with Sidak's multiple comparisons tests. Entries here come from immuneACCESS through TCRdb and include only in-frame sequences with V and J called. Some clones fail to appear in such tables; in the studies checked, an unresolved V gene covers under half of the shortfall, and the cause of the remainder is unknown. V and J calls and clone size come straight from that table; D and trimming were deduced from the DNA. This sample has about 160,000 clones in its table, and around 90% of those were observed once. The top ten hold about 4.5% of the sample.

This record comes from a study of T cell responses to AZD1222 COVID-19 vaccine (dated by TCRdb to about 2021). For the study in its entirety: A total of 233 trial participants underwent TCR sequencing, of whom under 220 had received two doses of AZD1222 and 26 had received two doses of the MenACWY control vaccine. Trial participants were enrolled into age subgroups of 18-55, 56-69 and 70-plus years, which contained approximately 150, 30 and 60 TCR-sequenced participants, respectively. What the work shows at the level of the full study, not this receptor alone: A significant rise in spike-specific TCR breadth and depth was observed after two AZD1222 doses relative to day 0 and relative to MenACWY recipients. Conclusions about previously exposed vaccinees are limited, since just a handful of AZD1222 recipients were seropositive for SARS-CoV-2 at baseline. In the small 56-69-year group, the increase in depth fell short of significance, most likely because of low power. No day 14 peak-response samples were available, so repertoires were characterized only after the peak T cell response. Nearly half of unique spike-specific TCRs reportedly recognized epitopes outside regions mutated in the B.1.351 and B.1.1.7 variants. Participants were mostly white British, with more females than males. The authors suggested clonal diversity may have been underestimated. The whole spike protein was spanned by vaccine-associated CD4 TCRs, and dominant responses were seen in regions 160-218 and 743-854.

CDR1 and CDR2 (GTSNPN, SVGIG) derive from the germline V gene (reference sequence). V and J lose 0 bases and 4 bases, and a span of 13 bases separates them. The CDR3 covers 15 residues, taking in both the cysteine and the phenylalanine. Only CDR3 DNA is held: 45 bases, read in frame from base 1. Recombination linked TRBV30 to TRBJ1-5, with TRBD1 perhaps the D gene, on 6 matching bases. The sample in question was peripheral blood, obtained on day 0 of MenACWY control vaccination. This TCR derives from an adult in good health. The nucleotide sequence is TGTGCCTGGAGTGTACAGACAGGAAGAAATCAGCCCCAGCATTTT. This translates into CAWSVQTGRNQPQHF. The entire variable domain, with the stretches around the CDR3 drawn from the reference TRBV30 and TRBJ1-5 proteins, is SQTIHQWPATLVQPVGSPLSLECTVEGTSNPNLYWYRQAAGRGLQLLFYSVGIGQISSEVPQNLSASRPQDRQFILSSKKLLLSDSGFYLCAWSVQTGRNQPQHFGDGTRLSIL.